This T cell receptor (beta chain) was captured by sequencing in a study of cytomegalovirus exposure and HLA in healthy donors. This PCR relied on a set of 60 Vbeta primers and 13 Jbeta primers. Assay: immunoSEQ multiplex PCR; the TCRdb copy retains only in-frame clones and omits some. The sample records tens of thousands of clones, 84% being singletons. Notes on the study in general: Testing in vitro showed three CMV-associated chains specific for CMV antigens. In a later analysis, most CMV-associated TCR beta chains appeared HLA-restricted. The majority of TCR sequences were rare, yet some public TCRs appeared in many donors.

This clone was observed a few times. What it binds is not known. This CDR3 spans 13 amino acids. Trimming took off 2 bases at V and 5 bases at J, with 9 bases between the two ends. Germline assignment: CDR1 PRHDT and CDR2 FYEKMQ (reference sequence). This TCR came from a man in his late teens or twenties in good health and CMV-seronegative. The V gene is TRBV13, the J gene TRBJ1-1; maybe TRBD1 (5 bases). The sample was PBMCs. CDR3 sequence (DNA): TGTGCCAGCAGCTTATCGGGGGGAACTGAAGCTTTCTTT. The encoded protein is CASSLSGGTEAFF.